This entry is about one T cell receptor (beta chain). It lacks a known antigen. It has no much larger one-base neighbor in the sample; base qualities were not kept. The sample belongs to a study of T cells after posttransplantation cyclophosphamide (dated by TCRdb to the mid-2010s). At the level of the whole study: Using TRB sequencing, the study followed how the T cell repertoire rebuilt after myeloablative bone marrow transplantation with posttransplantation cyclophosphamide given as GVHD prophylaxis. TRB sequencing was also done on up to about 3 additional blood samples from 2 to 5.2 years after transplant in 3 patients, and on pretransplant blood from 4 patients. Antigen receptor sequencing covered samples from approximately 32 PTCy-treated patients and 16 of their related bone marrow donors. TRB sequencing was performed on blood from all 35 or so PTCy patients with 1-year posttransplant specimens. Public TRB sequences were compared against a database of over 3,500 sequences linked to responses to pathogens, tumor antigens, self-antigens and alloantigens. Because TRA and TRB clonality were tightly correlated in 9 samples, subsequent TCR analyses were focused on TRB only.

The CDR3 goes from the cysteine to the phenylalanine over 18 residues. Here the CDR3 DNA is all that survives: 54 bases in frame from base 1. The junction carries 19 bases between V and J, which are trimmed by 0 bases and 3 bases respectively. As encoded in the germline V gene, CDR1 is KGHSH while CDR2 is LQKENI. Genomic DNA was the input for TRB sequencing, which was run either with the immunoSEQ assay at survey resolution or with the hsTCRB kit. For the original study's pipeline: Initial read processing used immunoSEQ software, and repertoire analyses used the LymphoSeq R package. Clonality was computed as 1 minus normalized Shannon entropy; Gini coefficient was also calculated for each TRB dataset. To infer phenotypes in unsorted samples, TRB sequences from sorted subsets of the recipient or donor were mapped onto the unsorted samples of the same recipient. The clones in this table, taken by TCRdb from immuneACCESS, are in-frame only. Not every clone is retained; where verified, under half of the shortfall comes from an unresolved V gene, and the cause of the rest is unknown. Clone size and V and J calls were adopted from that table, with D and trimming inferred from the DNA. Across this sample there are approximately 10,000 clones, with approximately 87% seen only once. Together, the top ten hold roughly a quarter of the sample.

Reading the label with the study, this specimen's time point is: posttransplant day relative to BM transplant. The control group consisted of 11 patients who received myeloablative marrow transplants with methotrexate plus a calcineurin inhibitor and who were sampled 1 year after transplant. Mononuclear cells from peripheral blood and bone marrow were separated by Ficoll-Hypaque density centrifugation and then cryopreserved. Results and caveats for the whole study, not just this receptor: Across 35 to 55 patients, TRB clonality was highly associated with recipient CMV seropositivity and CMV reactivation, and diversity in PTCy patients was similar to diversity in CNI/methotrexate controls. The TRB repertoires of T cells infiltrating skin or GI tract showed only limited overlap with the TRB repertoires of T cells in blood. Donor-recipient similarity was low at 1-2 months but increased during the first year, and donor CD8+ memory clones often dominated later blood repertoires.

This chain is built from TRBV18 and TRBJ2-3, and perhaps TRBD1 as D gene, on 6 matching bases. Here the sequenced sample was PBMCs, taken after an allogeneic stem cell transplant with a calcineurin inhibitor and methotrexate. This TCR came from a male patient aged 30 to 39 who received an allogeneic stem cell transplant from an unrelated donor, was CMV-positive, and had no GVHD. Following a transplant, a fraction of the T cells may be traceable to the graft donor. The base sequence is TGTGCCAGCTCACCACCCCGGTACCCAGGGGTAATTACAGATACGCAGTATTTT. Its translation is CASSPPRYPGVITDTQYF.